A single TCR beta chain is shown here with its context. Its recognized antigen is unknown. Per-base quality was not reported, and no clone a single base away is much larger than it. CDR1 SGHVS and CDR2 FNYEAQ are derived from the germline V gene. Cut back by 2 bases and 6 bases, the V and J ends lie 10 bases apart. The CDR3 sequence holds 13 residues, the cysteine and phenylalanine included. The sequence is cut down to CDR3 DNA, 39 bases in frame from base 1. The cohort comprised under 700 healthy bone marrow donors. Cohort members were all nominally healthy when sampled, although unrecorded immune exposures were likely present. The donor tested CMV seronegative, placing the donor among the roughly 400 seronegative members of the cohort. Every donor gave a peripheral blood sample, and the peripheral blood mononuclear cells from that sample were used for TCR beta sequencing. The Qiagen DNeasy Blood Extraction Kit was used to extract genomic DNA from the blood cell samples.

This specimen comes from a study of cytomegalovirus exposure and HLA in healthy donors (TCRdb year 2017). Broadly, across the study: According to an earlier analysis of 587 of the donors, about 190 million T cells yielded over 100 million unique TCR beta sequences and less than 300 Gb of sequence data. Around 330 gigabases of sequencing data and around 80 million unique TCR sequences made up an early release that covered approximately 620 HLA-typed donors. Of the 398 genotyped donors, approximately 83% fell in the genetic ancestry cluster associated with self-reported Caucasian donors. The study aimed to test whether cataloging public T cell receptors could reveal signatures of past pathogen exposure. The T cell repertoires of around 730 subjects were profiled by immunosequencing and related to cytomegalovirus serostatus. In addition to the first cohort of 500 to 850 subjects, a separate validation cohort of approximately 130 different subjects was used. The study combined high-throughput TCR immunosequencing, statistical association of individual TCRs with disease status, and machine learning to predict cytomegalovirus infection status. To study patterns of TCR occurrence, a later analysis re-analyzed previously published TCR beta repertoires from 650 to 750 donors and added high-resolution HLA genotyping. Rather than drawing on any new phenotypic data, the later analysis identified candidate immune exposures from TCR beta sequences and the way those sequences occurred across donors. An earlier analysis of around 580 of the donors used high-throughput TCR beta sequencing to judge whether each TCR beta V gene segment behaved as functional or pseudogenic. Donor age, sex, ethnicity and CMV serostatus were compiled alongside the repertoire data. A later genetic analysis used genome-wide SNP genotypes for about 60% of the 666 donors, treating that subset as a discovery cohort. Every repertoire in the discovery cohort had been generated on one and the same sequencing platform. HLA typing included class I and class II loci at four-digit resolution. Typing coverage varied by locus: roughly 620-640 donors for A, B, C, DRB1 and DQB1; approximately 500 for DQA1; some 610 for DPA1; under 490 for DPB1. About five DR-DQ haplotypes were treated as single units for association and clustering because of strong linkage in the cohort. Among around 400 genotyped donors of the cohort, an average of approximately 240,000 unique TCR beta nucleotide sequences was sequenced per donor, of which 15% to 20% were non-productive. Results the study describes overall, beyond this receptor: The classifier was reported to diagnose cytomegalovirus status with high specificity and sensitivity in both the original cohort and the validation cohort. In a later analysis, several top co-occurrence clusters were reported to appear linked to parvovirus B19, influenza, CMV and Epstein-Barr virus. A further reported finding was that TCR beta sequences accurately predicted the HLA-A and HLA-B alleles for most subjects in the first cohort. Compared with the roughly 600-donor mean, donors in an Asian-associated ancestry cluster had fewer N-insertions in productive TCRs, according to a later genetic analysis. Linkage disequilibrium might explain the correlated functional status among segregating V segments, but an unknown experimental factor could not be excluded. Assigning TCR associations to individual alleles was difficult when HLA alleles, especially DR and DQ, strongly co-occurred. Immune exposure information for the cohort was limited to CMV serostatus. A few of the identified cytomegalovirus-associated TCR beta chains were confirmed in vitro to be specific for cytomegalovirus antigens. In a later analysis, HLA-associated TCR beta chains showed more clonal expansion and lower generation probabilities than non-associated chains that were equally common. In an earlier analysis of several hundred of the donors, most TCR beta V segments were observed in productive rearrangements about 90% or about 30% of the time, broadly matching IMGT annotations. Some IMGT-functional V segments, including TRBV6-2 and TRBV6-3, could not be distinguished by the 87-base-pair reads and were therefore excluded. In a later analysis, some 18,000 TCR beta sequences were associated with specific HLA alleles at a false discovery rate of 0.05. Across donors, most TCR sequences were observed very rarely, whereas some public TCRs were present in many individuals. An association between a missense DCLRE1C variant and V-gene and J-gene trimming of TCR beta chains was found in a later genetic analysis and replicated in an independent cohort. The authors suggested that the approach could potentially be generalized to other disease states and immunological phenotypes. In this cohort, only TCR beta chains were sequenced, and detectable features were limited by the absence of alpha or paired-chain data. The sequencing pipeline was judged likely to have produced a cluster of highly shared sequence variants as a technical artifact. Because HLA typing was unavailable for some donors at each locus, only the typed subset was used in association tests. According to a later analysis, TCR association rates differed among HLA loci, with DRB1 alleles showing the most associated TCRs and HLA-C alleles showing the fewest. Roughly uniform sequencing depth across donors was assumed in presence/absence analyses, although this assumption may not hold. The study listed 164 TCR beta chains as associated with cytomegalovirus. In a later analysis, most CMV-associated TCR beta chains were found to appear HLA-restricted, with HLA associations seemingly driven largely by CMV exposure. Because counts were too low, seventeen rarely observed V segments, including chromosome 9 orphons, were excluded from the earlier analysis of some 540 of the donors.

Receptors were amplified or captured by the immunoSEQ multiplex PCR assay. For the multiplex PCR, a mixture combining 60 forward primers for TCR Vbeta segments and 13 reverse primers for TCR Jbeta segments was used. The CDR3 region of rearranged TCR beta genes was amplified from genomic DNA with a multiplex PCR assay. The amplified TCR beta libraries were sequenced on the Illumina HiSeq System as 87-base-pair reads. Per the original workflow: A later analysis counted 65 million to 90 million unique TCR beta chains across the 666 repertoires, and around 9.9 million of these chains were shared by at least two donors. Raw reads were error-corrected and collapsed into unique sequences by a nearest-neighbor algorithm in which closely related sequences were merged to remove PCR and sequencing errors. To assign V, D and J gene segments, CDR3 sequences were aligned to IMGT reference sequences. For a sequence to be retained, a match of at least six nucleotides was required to both a V gene segment and a J gene segment. A rearrangement was called productive if the CDR3 had no stop codons and remained in frame with V and J, and every other rearrangement was called non-productive. CDR3 was defined by IMGT convention, running from the second conserved V-encoded cysteine to the conserved J-encoded phenylalanine. The earlier analysis of about 620 of the donors excluded sequences that lacked an unambiguous match to a single V gene segment. In an earlier analysis of around 600 of the donors, V segments were called functional above 56.7% productive rearrangements and were called segregating when the between-donor standard deviation exceeded 5%. A statistical classification framework was built for diagnosing cytomegalovirus status from the catalog of TCR beta chain sequences. In a later analysis, TCR nucleotide sequences were compared against IMGT/GENE-DB human TR gene sequences so that V and J genes could be assigned. A later analysis assigned CDR3 sequences and most-parsimonious VDJ recombination scenarios with the TCRdist pipeline. In a later analysis, every TCR beta chain was defined by the combination of its CDR3 amino acid sequence and its V-gene family, and reads without a unique V-gene family were dropped. A later analysis removed roughly 590 highly shared, low-generation-probability nucleotide sequences to deal with suspected cross-contamination and a sequencing artifact. In a later analysis, a clonal expansion index for each public chain was calculated from normalized within-repertoire ranks of inferred template counts. Generation probabilities in a later analysis came from a VDJ recombination model fitted to out-of-frame rearrangements, and those results were checked against IGoR. In a later analysis, hypergeometric tests were used to score TCR-TCR, TCR-HLA and TCR-CMV co-occurrence, with a repertoire-size bias correction applied to TCR pairs. A later analysis estimated false discovery rates by permuting HLA or CMV assignments 20 times. In a later analysis, co-occurring TCRs were grouped using DBSCAN, with TCRdist sequence similarity added in when clustering inside HLA-allele-positive subsets. Repertoires with fewer than 30,000 or more than 120,000 public chains were left out of co-occurrence clustering, as were a few repertoires with anomalous nucleotide sharing. Imported from immuneACCESS, the table was reduced by TCRdb to in-frame sequences with V and J called. These copies leave out some clones; in studies compared against another copy, an unresolved V gene accounts for under half, and the cause of the remainder is not known. V and J calls and clone size follow that table, whereas D and trimming were derived from the DNA. For this sample the table gives 90,000 to 120,000 clones, of which over 75% were detected only once. Approximately 2.4% of the sample comes from the top ten.

This chain joins TRBV7-6 to TRBJ1-2; the D region possibly corresponds to TRBD1 (5 bases align). Sequencing was done on a sample of PBMCs. This clonotype was sampled from a man aged 25 to 40 in good health and CMV-seronegative. The DNA sequence reads TGTGCCAGCAGCTTACGACAGTACCATGGCTACACCTTC. Its protein reads: CASSLRQYHGYTF. Extended through the reference TRBV7-6 and TRBJ1-2 proteins, this CDR3 yields the full variable domain: GAGVSQSPRYKVTKRGQDVALRCDPISGHVSLYWYRQALGQGPEFLTYFNYEAQQDKSGLPNDRFSAERPEGSISTLTIQRTEQRDSAMYRCASSLRQYHGYTFGSGTRLTVV.